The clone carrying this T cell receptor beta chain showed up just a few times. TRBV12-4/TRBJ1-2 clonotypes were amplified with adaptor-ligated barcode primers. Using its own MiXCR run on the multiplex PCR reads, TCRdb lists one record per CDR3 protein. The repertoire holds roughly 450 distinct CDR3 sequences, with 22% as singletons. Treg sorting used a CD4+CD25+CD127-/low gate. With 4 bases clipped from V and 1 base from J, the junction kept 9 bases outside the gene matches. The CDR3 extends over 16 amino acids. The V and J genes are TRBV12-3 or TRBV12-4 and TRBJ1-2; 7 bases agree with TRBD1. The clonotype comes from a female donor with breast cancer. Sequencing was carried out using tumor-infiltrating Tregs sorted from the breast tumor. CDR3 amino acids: CASSSYSGTVNYGYTF. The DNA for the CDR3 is TGTGCCAGCAGTTCGTATTCCGGGACAGTTAACTATGGCTACACCTTC.